The present entry profiles one T cell receptor (beta chain) with its context. The antigen is not known. This entry comes from a study of CD8 T cells in Susac syndrome. Study-wide context: Within the group of sequenced Susac syndrome patients, more than five had active disease and about 8 were in remission.

Reverse transcription of roughly 0.5 to 1 ug RNA was performed with random hexamers. Each CDR3 protein is one row after TCRdb ran MiXCR on the immunoSEQ multiplex PCR reads. The profile shows fewer than 85,000 distinct CDR3 sequences, roughly 94% of them singletons. General study findings and limits: The study found that Susac CD8+ clonal expansion peaked in TEMRA cells and active patients.

CDR1 is MDHEN, CDR2 SYDVKM, per germline. The V end lost 4 bases, the J end lost 4 bases, and 14 bases lay between the germline ends. This CDR3 spans 14 amino acids. This TCR was sampled from a human donor with Susac syndrome. V gene TRBV28 combines with J gene TRBJ2-7; D possibly matches TRBD1 or TRBD2 (5 bases each). Sequencing used CD8+ T cells from PBMCs. The CDR3 region has the DNA TGTGCCAGCAGTTCGCCTACGGGGCAGTACGAGCAGTACTTC. It codes for CASSSPTGQYEQYF.